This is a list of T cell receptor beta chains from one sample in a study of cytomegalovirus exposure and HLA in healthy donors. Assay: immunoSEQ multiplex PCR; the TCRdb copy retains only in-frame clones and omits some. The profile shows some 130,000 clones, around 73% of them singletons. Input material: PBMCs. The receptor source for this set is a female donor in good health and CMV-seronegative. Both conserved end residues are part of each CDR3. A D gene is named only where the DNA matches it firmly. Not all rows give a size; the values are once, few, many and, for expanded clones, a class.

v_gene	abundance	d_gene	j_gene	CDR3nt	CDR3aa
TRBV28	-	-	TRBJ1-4	TGTGCCAGCAGTTTAGGCCATGAAAAACTGTTTTTT	CASSLGHEKLFF
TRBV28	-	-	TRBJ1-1	TGTGCCAGCAGTTTATCAAAGGGGGTGGTGGCTTTCTTT	CASSLSKGVVAFF
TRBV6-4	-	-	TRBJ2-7	TGTGCCAGCAGTGAGAGCGAGCAGTACTTC	CASSESEQYF
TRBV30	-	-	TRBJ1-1	TGTGCCTGGAGTAGAACAGGGACAAACACTGAAGCTTTCTTT	CAWSRTGTNTEAFF
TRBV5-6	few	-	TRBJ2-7	TGTGCCAGCAGCTTGAGACGCGGAGCCTACGAGCAGTACTTC	CASSLRRGAYEQYF
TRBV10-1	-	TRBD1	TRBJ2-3	TGCGCCAGCACTTCAGGGGGTGGCACAGATACGCAGTATTTT	CASTSGGGTDTQYF
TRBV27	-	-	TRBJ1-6	TGTGCCAGCAGTGGGGGCGTCGGCCTAAATTCACCCCTCCACTTT	CASSGGVGLNSPLHF
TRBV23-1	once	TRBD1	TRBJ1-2	TGCGCCAGCAGTCAATCTCCTCGCCCGGGACAGGGGTTTTGTTGTTATGGCTACACCTTC	CASSQSPRPGQGFCCYGYTF
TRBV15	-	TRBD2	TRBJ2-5	TGTGCCACCAGCTCAGCGGGGGGGAGTAAGGAGACCCAGTACTTC	CATSSAGGSKETQYF
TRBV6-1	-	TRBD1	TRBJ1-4	TGTGCCAGCAGTGTCGGGATTACAGGGGGGAATGAAAAACTGTTTTTT	CASSVGITGGNEKLFF
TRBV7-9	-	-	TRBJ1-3	TGTGCCAGCAGCTTATGGCAGGTCGGAAACACCATATATTTT	CASSLWQVGNTIYF
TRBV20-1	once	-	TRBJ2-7	TGCAGTGCCGGACTGTACTACGAGCAGTACTTC	CSAGLYYEQYF
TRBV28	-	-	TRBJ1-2	TGTGCCAGCAGTCCGGGGGGTGACGACTATGGCTACACCTTC	CASSPGGDDYGYTF
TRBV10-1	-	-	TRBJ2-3	TGCGCCAGCAGTGAGTCGGGCCTAGCCCACGCGACAGATACGCAGTATTTT	CASSESGLAHATDTQYF
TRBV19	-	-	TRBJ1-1	TGTGCCAGTAGTATTGGGGGGGGAAGTACTGAAGCTTTCTTT	CASSIGGGSTEAFF
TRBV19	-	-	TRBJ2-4	TGTGCCAGTAGGGGAGATAATTCAGCCAAAAACATTCAGTACTTC	CASRGDNSAKNIQYF
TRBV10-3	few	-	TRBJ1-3	TGTGCCATCGGATTGGGACAATCTGGAAACACCATATATTTT	CAIGLGQSGNTIYF
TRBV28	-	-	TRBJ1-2	TGTGCCAGCAGTCCCCCGACGGGGGTCGGATATGGCTACACCTTC	CASSPPTGVGYGYTF
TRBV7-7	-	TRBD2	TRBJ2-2	TGTGCTAGCGGAGAAGCGGGATACACCGGGGAGCTGTTTTTT	CASGEAGYTGELFF
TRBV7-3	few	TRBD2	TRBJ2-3	TGTGCCAGCAGCTTCCGGGGACTAGCGGGAGATGAAACAGATACGCAGTATTTT	CASSFRGLAGDETDTQYF
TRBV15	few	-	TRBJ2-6	TGTGCCACCAGCATTTACTCTGGGGCCAACGTCCTGACTTTC	CATSIYSGANVLTF
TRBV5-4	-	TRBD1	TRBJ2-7	TGTGCCAGCAGCTTCGGACAGGGGAATGCCTACGAGCAGTACTTC	CASSFGQGNAYEQYF
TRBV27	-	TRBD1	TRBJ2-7	TGTGCCAGCAAACAGGGGGCGAGTATGTACTTC	CASKQGASMYF
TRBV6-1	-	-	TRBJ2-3	TGTGCCAGCCGAGGTGCAGATACGCAGTATTTT	CASRGADTQYF
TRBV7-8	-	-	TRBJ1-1	TGTGCCAGCAGCTTAGGGGGACTAATGAACACTGAAGCTTTCTTT	CASSLGGLMNTEAFF
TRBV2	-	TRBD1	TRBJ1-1	TGTGCCAGCAGTGGACAGGGTGAAGCTTTCTTT	CASSGQGEAFF
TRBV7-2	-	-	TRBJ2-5	TGTGCCAGCAGCTCTCCCGGTTGGGAGACCCAGTACTTC	CASSSPGWETQYF
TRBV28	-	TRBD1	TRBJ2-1	TGTGCCAGCAGGAAGGGACAGTCCTACAATGAGCAGTTCTTC	CASRKGQSYNEQFF
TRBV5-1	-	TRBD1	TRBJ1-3	TGCGCCAGCAGCCTGGGACAGGGGGTAACTGGAAACATCATATATTTT	CASSLGQGVTGNIIYF
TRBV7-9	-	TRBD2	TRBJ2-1	TGTGCCAGCAGCCCGACCGCACTAGCGGGGCTTTACAATGAGCAGTTCTTC	CASSPTALAGLYNEQFF
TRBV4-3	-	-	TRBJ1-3	TGCGCCAGCAGCCAAGTTAGCGGGAGCTCTGGAAACACCATATATTTT	CASSQVSGSSGNTIYF
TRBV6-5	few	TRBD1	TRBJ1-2	TGTGCCAGCAGGCCCCCGGGACAGGGGTATGGCTACACCTTC	CASRPPGQGYGYTF
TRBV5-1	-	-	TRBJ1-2	TGCGCCAGCAGCTTTACAGCTGAATCAGGCTATGGCTACACCTTC	CASSFTAESGYGYTF
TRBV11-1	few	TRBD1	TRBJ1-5	TGTGCCAGCAGCAGGGACAGGGGAGAGCCCCAGCATTTT	CASSRDRGEPQHF
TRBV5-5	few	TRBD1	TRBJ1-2	TGTGCCAGCACCTCCGGGACAGGGGTGGATGGCTACACCTTC	CASTSGTGVDGYTF
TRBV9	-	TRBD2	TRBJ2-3	TGTGCCAGCAGCTTTGATGGCGGGAGTAGCACAGATACGCAGTATTTT	CASSFDGGSSTDTQYF
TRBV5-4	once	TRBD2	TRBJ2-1	TGTGCCAGCAGCGGCCCCTTTGGACTAGACAATGAGCAGTTCTTC	CASSGPFGLDNEQFF
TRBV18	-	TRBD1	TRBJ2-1	TGTGCCAGCTCACCCGAAACGGGACAGGTTATTGGTGAGCAGTTCTTC	CASSPETGQVIGEQFF
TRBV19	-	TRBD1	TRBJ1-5	TGTGCCAGTACCAACTGGGGACAGGGGAGCGCACTCGGGGATCAGCCCCAGCATTTT	CASTNWGQGSALGDQPQHF
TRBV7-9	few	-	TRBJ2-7	TGTGCCAGCAGCGCCTACGAAGTCTACGAGCAGTACTTC	CASSAYEVYEQYF
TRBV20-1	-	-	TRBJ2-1	TGCAGTGCTAGAGATCTCTATGAGCAGTTCTTC	CSARDLYEQFF
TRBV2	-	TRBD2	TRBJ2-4	TGTGCCAGCAGTCAGCGGGAGCTAATTAGTTCTTTATACTTC	CASSQRELISSLYF
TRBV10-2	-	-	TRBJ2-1	TGCGCCAGCAGCCTCGGGACCTACAATGAGCAGTTCTTC	CASSLGTYNEQFF
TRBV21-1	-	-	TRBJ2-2	TGTGCCAGCAGCAGCTTCGGCGGAACGAACACCGGGGAGCTGTTTTTT	CASSSFGGTNTGELFF
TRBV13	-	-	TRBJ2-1	TGTGCCAGCAGCCTTACGGATGAGCAGTTCTTC	CASSLTDEQFF
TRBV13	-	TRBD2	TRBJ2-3	TGTGCCAGCAGCTTAGGTGGACTAGCGGGAAGAAACACAGATACGCAGTATTTT	CASSLGGLAGRNTDTQYF
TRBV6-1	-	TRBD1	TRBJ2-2	TGTGCCAGCTCCTACAGGGGGCCCACCGGGGAGCTGTTTTTT	CASSYRGPTGELFF
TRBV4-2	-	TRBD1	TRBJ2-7	TGTGCCAGCAGCCAGGGACAGGGTTCCTACGAGCAGTACTTC	CASSQGQGSYEQYF
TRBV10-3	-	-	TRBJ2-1	TGTGCCATCAGTGCCATTAGCGGCTCATACAATGAGCAGTTCTTC	CAISAISGSYNEQFF
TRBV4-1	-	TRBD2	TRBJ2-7	TGCGCCAGCAGCCAAGTTCTAGCGGGGTACTACGAGCAGTACTTC	CASSQVLAGYYEQYF
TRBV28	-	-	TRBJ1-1	TGTGCCAGCAGTTTAGGGCAGAACACTGAAGCTTTCTTT	CASSLGQNTEAFF
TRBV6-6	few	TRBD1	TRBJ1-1	TGTGCCAGCAGTTACGGGACAGGGGTAAACACTGAAGCTTTCTTT	CASSYGTGVNTEAFF
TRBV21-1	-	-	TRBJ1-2	TGTGCCAGGGCCCTCGGGACAGGGAACTATGGCTACACCTTC	CARALGTGNYGYTF
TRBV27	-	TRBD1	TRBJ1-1	TGTGCCAGCAGTGACAGGGGGCGCAGGGCTTTCTTT	CASSDRGRRAFF
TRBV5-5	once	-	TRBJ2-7	TGTGCCAGCAGCTTAGAGGGTCCTGGGCAGTACTTC	CASSLEGPGQYF